Below, one T cell receptor (beta chain) is given with its context. This entry is derived from a study of blood T cell repertoires in COVID-19. Study overall: Sites in the United States, Italy and Spain provided acute and convalescent COVID-19 samples. PBMCs, B-cell-depleted T cells, or T cells provided the cDNA or gDNA that made up the material.

Original processing notes: Using reference gene primer amplification, nucleated cell counts were estimated. Assay: immunoSEQ multiplex PCR; the TCRdb copy retains only in-frame clones and omits some. V and J calls and clone size are copied from that table; D and trimming were computed from the DNA. The sample has 250,000 to 300,000 clones, roughly 79% seen once. The CDR3 totals 15 residues. In germline, CDR1 is SQVTM, CDR2 ANQGSEA. Trimming took off 7 bases at V and 1 base at J, with 19 bases between the two ends. The clonotype was recovered from a woman aged 55-69 years with active or convalescent COVID-19. The specimen was peripheral blood. V is TRBV29-1 and J is TRBJ1-1; weak D call: TRBD1 (5 bases). For the CDR3, the DNA is TGCAGCGCGGGGCGGCGAAGCGGGGCGAACACTGAAGCTTTCTTT. Amino acid sequence: CSAGRRSGANTEAFF. The full variable domain, with the rest looked up from reference TRBV29-1 and TRBJ1-1, is SAVISQKPSRDICQRGTSLTIQCQVDSQVTMMFWYRQQPGQSLTLIATANQGSEATYESGFVIDKFPISRPNLTFSTLTVSNMSPEDSSIYLCSAGRRSGANTEAFFGQGTRLTVV.